A single sample is the source of the 18 T cell receptor gamma chains below, sequenced in a study of Vδ1+ human thymocytes. RNA was extracted from the cells and then reverse transcribed. The CDR3 regions were amplified by multiplex PCR from V-gene primers to a constant-region primer. TCRdb reanalysed the multiplex PCR reads with CATT. Counted here are 35,000 or so gamma-chain clones, 20% occurring once; the ten biggest clones make up roughly 2%. These receptors' antigens are unknown. Whole-study results and caveats: Thymic TRG and TRD repertoires appeared highly polyclonal.

The sample consisted of Vdelta1+ gamma-delta thymocytes from the thymus. The subset was: FACS-sorted CD3+ TCRalphabeta- TCRVdelta1+ TCRVdelta2- thymocytes. Source of these receptors: a girl younger than two who had congenital heart surgery.

This clone was counted only a few times. The V call is TRGV9, the J call TRGJ1 or TRGJ2. This CDR3 has 14 amino acids. Per the germline V gene, CDR1 is GITISATS and CDR2 is ISYDGTV (reference sequence). Germline trimming cut 5 bases from V and 10 bases from J; bases unmatched to any gene: 17. CDR3 bases: TGTGCCTTGTGGGGGGAGAGATGGAGGAGGAAGAAACTCTTT. Its protein product is CALWGERWRRKKLF.

Concerning this clone itself: A read error is possible here, since a much larger clone lies one base away. Other nucleotide sequences in the sample specify the same CDR3. The chain couples TRGV9 to TRGJ1 or TRGJ2. Losses at the gene ends were 0 bases for V and 8 bases for J; bases not matched to a gene: 4. In germline, CDR1 is GITISATS, CDR2 ISYDGTV (reference sequence). This CDR3 contains 12 residues. CDR3 sequence reads: CALWEVPDKKLF. CDR3 bases: TGTGCCTTGTGGGAGGTGCCTGATAAGAAACTCTTT.

To note about this clone: The sample has other DNA sequences that encode this CDR3 too. This chain uses TRGV4 with TRGJP2. The CDR3 totals 15 residues. The V gene end was trimmed by 1 base and the J gene end by 2 bases; junction bases not matched to a gene: 4. Germline CDR1 reads EGSTGY; CDR2 reads YDSYTSSV. CDR3 nucleotides: TGTGCCACCTGGGATGGACGCAGTAGTGATTGGATCAAGACGTTT. Translating it yields CATWDGRSSDWIKTF.

V and J are TRGV9 and TRGJ1 or TRGJ2. CDR3 size: 14 residues. Trimming at V came to 0 bases and at J to 8 bases, leaving 10 bases not matched to a gene. CDR1 and CDR2 (germline): GITISATS, ISYDGTV (reference sequence). This chain's CDR3 is CALWEVHSLDKKLF. CDR3 in DNA: TGTGCCTTGTGGGAGGTGCACTCGCTGGATAAGAAACTCTTT.

In its sample, this clone is medium-sized (0.01 to 0.1%). The sample carries other DNA sequences with the same CDR3. The chain combines TRGV2 with TRGJP2. The CDR3 has 15 amino acids. After removal of 0 bases from V and 3 bases from J, the junction contained 4 bases not matched to a gene. CDR1 and CDR2 (germline): EGSNGY, YDSYNSKV. CDR3 protein: CATWDGRGSDWIKTF. In nucleotides, the CDR3 is TGTGCCACCTGGGACGGGCGAGGTAGTGATTGGATCAAGACGTTT.

This clone was counted a few times. The identical CDR3 is also encoded by other nucleotide sequences in the sample. The chain carries TRGV3 and TRGJ1 or TRGJ2. CDR3 size: 14 residues. Unmatched junction bases numbered 7, after V lost 0 bases and J lost 5 bases. CDR1 and CDR2 from the germline V gene are VTNTFY and YDVSTARD (reference sequence). CDR3 nucleotides: TGTGCCACCTGGGACAGGCCTCGGAATTATAAGAAACTCTTT. Residues: CATWDRPRNYKKLF.

With respect to this clone: Other DNA sequences from this sample encode an identical CDR3 as well. This chain uses TRGV9 with TRGJ1 or TRGJ2. The germline V gene has CDR1 GITISATS and CDR2 ISYDGTV (reference sequence). This CDR3 is built from 14 residues. The V segment lost 2 bases and the J segment 0 bases; nucleotides outside the gene matches: 4. The CDR3 protein is CALWEDRNYYKKLF. CDR3 nucleotides: TGTGCCTTGTGGGAGGACAGGAATTATTATAAGAAACTCTTT.

The sample holds a few counts of this clone. This sequence may be a read error, since a much larger clone differs from it by one base. At the DNA level, this CDR3 is encoded by other sequences in the same sample as well. The chain uses TRGV2 and TRGJ1 or TRGJ2. Germline-derived CDR1 and CDR2 are EGSNGY and YDSYNSKV. The CDR3 contains 13 residues. The CDR3 bases are TGTGCCACCTGGGGCGGGCGATATTATAAGAAACTCTTT. Translating gives CATWGGRYYKKLF.

The chain carries TRGV2 and TRGJP2. V shed 3 bases, J shed 0 bases, and the junction held 10 bases outside the gene matches. Per germline, CDR1 EGSNGY and CDR2 YDSYNSKV. This CDR3 is 17 amino acids long. The CDR3 loop reads CATWDRTGHSSDWIKTF. The CDR3 bases are TGTGCCACCTGGGACCGAACCGGGCATAGTAGTGATTGGATCAAGACGTTT.

V usage is TRGV2 and J usage is TRGJ1 or TRGJ2. The V segment lost 1 base and the J segment 3 bases; nucleotides outside the gene matches: 6. In germline, CDR1 is EGSNGY, CDR2 YDSYNSKV. The CDR3 has 14 amino acids. This CDR3 is CATWDGALYYKKLF. CDR3 coding DNA: TGTGCCACCTGGGACGGAGCCCTTTATTATAAGAAACTCTTT.

About this clone itself: This specimen includes other DNA sequences encoding the same CDR3. The V call is TRGV2, the J call TRGJ1 or TRGJ2. The CDR3 has 14 amino acids. V gave up 0 bases and J gave up 4 bases; unmatched junction bases: 6. Per germline, CDR1 EGSNGY and CDR2 YDSYNSKV. The CDR3 nucleotides read TGTGCCACCTGGGACGGGCCCCGCTATTATAAGAAACTCTTT. It yields the protein CATWDGPRYYKKLF.

This chain links TRGV3 with TRGJP2. Germline CDR1 is VTNTFY and CDR2 is YDVSTARD (reference sequence). V lost 0 bases, J lost 5 bases, and 6 bases stayed unmatched. This CDR3 is built from 15 residues. The CDR3 DNA follows: TGTGCCACCTGGGACAGGCTTTGGAGTGATTGGATCAAGACGTTT. Encoded protein: CATWDRLWSDWIKTF.

Turning to this clone: A clone one base away is much larger, so this may be a read error. Other DNA sequences within the sample encode an identical CDR3. The J gene is TRGJ1 or TRGJ2, the V gene TRGV2. J lost 1 base, V lost 2 bases, and 2 bases had no gene match. Germline assignment: CDR1 EGSNGY and CDR2 YDSYNSKV. CDR3 length equals 13 residues. This chain's CDR3 is CATWDANYYKKLF. Here the CDR3 DNA reads TGTGCCACCTGGGACGCAAATTATTATAAGAAACTCTTT.

The rearrangement joins TRGV9 to TRGJ1 or TRGJ2. The junction had 11 bases not matched to a gene; V was cut back by 1 base and J by 2 bases. This CDR3 has 16 amino acids. Looked up from germline, CDR1 is GITISATS and CDR2 is ISYDGTV (reference sequence). The CDR3 DNA reads as TGTGCCTTGTGGGAGGTCCAGCGGAGGGATTATTATAAGAAACTCTTT. Its protein product is CALWEVQRRDYYKKLF.

This clone was seen a handful of times. This chain uses TRGV3 with TRGJP2. Trimming took 0 bases from V and 8 from J; bases not matched to a gene: 3. The CDR3 sequence is 13 residues long. Germline V gene sequence: CDR1 VTNTFY, CDR2 YDVSTARD (reference sequence). The CDR3 DNA reads TGTGCCACCTGGGACAGGCCGGATTGGATCAAGACGTTT. Protein product: CATWDRPDWIKTF.

A word on this clone: This CDR3 is also generated by other DNA sequences in the sample. This chain links TRGV4 with TRGJP2. Germline V gene sequence: CDR1 EGSTGY, CDR2 YDSYTSSV. Unmatched junction bases numbered 7, after V lost 0 bases and J lost 6 bases. The CDR3 runs 15 residues. The CDR3 region is CATWDGPGGDWIKTF. The CDR3 nucleotides are TGTGCCACCTGGGATGGGCCTGGGGGTGATTGGATCAAGACGTTT.

This rearrangement joins TRGV4 to TRGJ1 or TRGJ2. The CDR3 spans 12 residues. The germline CDR1 and CDR2 sequences are EGSTGY and YDSYTSSV. J was trimmed by 5 bases and V by 4 bases; bases with no gene match: 5. The CDR3 nucleotides read TGTGCCACCTGGGAGAAAAATTATAAGAAACTCTTT. Its translation is CATWEKNYKKLF.

V is TRGV9 and J is TRGJ1 or TRGJ2. The CDR3 length is 11 residues. Germline CDR1 and CDR2: GITISATS and ISYDGTV (reference sequence). Unmatched junction bases numbered 6, after V lost 10 bases and J lost 3 bases. CDR3 protein: CAFRFYYKKLF. The CDR3 coding sequence is TGTGCCTTCCGATTTTATTATAAGAAACTCTTT.